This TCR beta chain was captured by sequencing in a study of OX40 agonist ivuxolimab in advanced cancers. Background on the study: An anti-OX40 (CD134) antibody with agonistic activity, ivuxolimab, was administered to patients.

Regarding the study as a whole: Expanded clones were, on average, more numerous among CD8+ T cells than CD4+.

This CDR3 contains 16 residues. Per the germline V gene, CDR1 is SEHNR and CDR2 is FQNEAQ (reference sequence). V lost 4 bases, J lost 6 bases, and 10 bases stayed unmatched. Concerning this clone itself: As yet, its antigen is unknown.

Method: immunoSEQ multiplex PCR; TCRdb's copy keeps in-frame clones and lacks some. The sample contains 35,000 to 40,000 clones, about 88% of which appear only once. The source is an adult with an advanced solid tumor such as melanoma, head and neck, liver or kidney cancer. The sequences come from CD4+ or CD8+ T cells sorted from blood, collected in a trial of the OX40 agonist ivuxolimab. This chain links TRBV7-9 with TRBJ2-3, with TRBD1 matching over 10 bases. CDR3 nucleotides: TGTGCCAGCAGCTCTCCCCGGGGGACAGGGGTGGATACGCAGTATTTT. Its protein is CASSSPRGTGVDTQYF. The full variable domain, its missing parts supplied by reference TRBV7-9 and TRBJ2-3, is DTGVSQNPRHKITKRGQNVTFRCDPISEHNRLYWYRQTLGQGPEFLTYFQNEAQLEKSRLLSDRFSAERPKGSFSTLEIQRTEQGDSAMYLCASSSPRGTGVDTQYFGPGTRLTVL.